A selection of T cell receptor beta chains follows, all from one sample in a study of OX40 agonist ivuxolimab in advanced cancers. Assay: immunoSEQ multiplex PCR; the TCRdb copy retains only in-frame clones and omits some. The table records 30,000 to 45,000 clones, more than 60% of them present only once. Material: CD4+ or CD8+ T cells sorted from blood, obtained in a trial of the OX40 agonist ivuxolimab. All receptors come from an adult with an advanced solid tumor such as melanoma, head and neck, liver or kidney cancer. Each CDR3 is given with its conserved first and last residue. The order of the fields is D gene, V gene, J gene, clone size, CDR3 DNA, CDR3 protein. D genes are given only for firm matches. Not all rows give a size; the values are once, few, many and, for expanded clones, a class.

>NA|TRBV5-4|TRBJ1-2|NA
TGTGCCAGCAGCTTGGCGTCCGCATCGAACTATGGCTACACCTTC
CASSLASASNYGYTF
>NA|TRBV10-3|TRBJ1-3|NA
TGTGCCATCAGTGAGCAGGGTGGGAAAAACACCATATATTTT
CAISEQGGKNTIYF
>NA|TRBV5-1|TRBJ2-7|NA
TGCGCCAGCAGCATGGGGCCCTCCTACGAGCAGTACTTC
CASSMGPSYEQYF
>NA|TRBV5-4|TRBJ2-5|NA
TGTGCCAGCAGCTTGATAGAGGGCGGGGAGACCCAGTACTTC
CASSLIEGGETQYF
>TRBD1|TRBV29-1|TRBJ2-7|once
TGCAGCGTTGAAGGGCAGGGGGCTCTTCACGAGCAGTACTTC
CSVEGQGALHEQYF
>NA|TRBV6-4|TRBJ1-6|NA
TGTGCCAGCAAGTTCGGAGTTCATGAGCCTAGCTCCTATAATTCACCCCTCCACTTT
CASKFGVHEPSSYNSPLHF
>NA|TRBV28|TRBJ1-5|NA
TGTGCCAGCACCTCGATGGAGGGAGAGGAACCCCAGCATTTT
CASTSMEGEEPQHF
>TRBD1|TRBV29-1|TRBJ1-1|NA
TGCAGCGTCCCAACGGGGACAGTTTTAGCTGAAGCTTTCTTT
CSVPTGTVLAEAFF
>TRBD1|TRBV7-9|TRBJ2-7|NA
TGTGCCAGCAGCGGCCGGGACAGAGCTCCCTACGAGCAGTACTTC
CASSGRDRAPYEQYF
>NA|TRBV6-1|TRBJ1-4|few
TGTGCCAGCAGTGAAGGGTGGAGGACCCTTAATGAAAAACTGTTTTTT
CASSEGWRTLNEKLFF
>NA|TRBV7-9|TRBJ2-1|NA
TGTGCCAGCGGAACCGGTGAGCAGTTCTTC
CASGTGEQFF
>TRBD1|TRBV5-5|TRBJ2-3|NA
TGTGCCAGCAGCTTGAGGGACAGCCTAACGGATACGCAGTATTTT
CASSLRDSLTDTQYF
>NA|TRBV5-6|TRBJ2-7|once
TGTGCCAGCAGCTGGGGACGAGCCAGGATAAGCTCCTACGAGCAGTACTTC
CASSWGRARISSYEQYF
>NA|TRBV7-2|TRBJ2-1|NA
TGTGCCAGCAGCTTGTCCCTGGGGAACGAGCAGTTCTTC
CASSLSLGNEQFF
>NA|TRBV19|TRBJ2-1|once
TGTGCCAGTAGTATGGGTCGGGGAAGCTCCTACAATGAGCAGTTCTTC
CASSMGRGSSYNEQFF
>NA|TRBV6-1|TRBJ1-2|NA
TGTGCCAGCAGTGAACCGGGACGTATCCTCTATGGCTACACCTTC
CASSEPGRILYGYTF
>NA|TRBV11-2|TRBJ1-6|NA
TGTGCCAGCAGCTTGGAAAGTGGATCACCCCTCCACTTT
CASSLESGSPLHF
>TRBD1|TRBV29-1|TRBJ2-2|once
TGCAGCGTATTTGACAGGGGAAACACCGGGGAGCTGTTTTTT
CSVFDRGNTGELFF
>NA|TRBV21-1|TRBJ1-2|NA
NA
CASSKVGDGNYGYTF
>NA|TRBV9|TRBJ2-2|NA
TGTGCCAGCAGCGCTCAGGCGAACACCGGGGAGCTGTTTTTT
CASSAQANTGELFF
>NA|TRBV29-1|TRBJ2-7|once
TGCAGCGTCCTTGGCCAGGGGAACAGCGAGCAGTACTTC
CSVLGQGNSEQYF
>NA|TRBV28|TRBJ2-3|NA
TGTGCCAGTAGGGGGGCCTGGGGCACAGATACGCAGTATTTT
CASRGAWGTDTQYF
>NA|TRBV27|TRBJ2-7|medium-sized
TGTGCCAGCAGTTTATCGGGACGGAATTCTTACGAGCAGTACTTC
CASSLSGRNSYEQYF
>NA|TRBV25-1|TRBJ2-7|NA
TGTGCCAGCGGCCTATTGTACGAGCAGTACTTC
CASGLLYEQYF
>NA|TRBV18|TRBJ1-1|once
TGTGCCAGCTCACGGTCCACAGGAGATAACACTGAAGCTTTCTTT
CASSRSTGDNTEAFF
>NA|TRBV11-3|TRBJ1-2|NA
TGTGCCAGCAGCGGGAGACAGACCCTCTATGGCTACACCTTC
CASSGRQTLYGYTF
>NA|TRBV28|TRBJ2-3|NA
TGTGCCAGCAGCCCGACTACTAGCACAGATACGCAGTATTTT
CASSPTTSTDTQYF
>NA|TRBV18|TRBJ1-2|NA
TGTGCCAGCTCACCAACGCAGGGCGGGGACCTATGGGGAGGCTACACCTTC
CASSPTQGGDLWGGYTF
>TRBD2|TRBV5-6|TRBJ2-3|NA
TGTGCCAGCAGCCCGGGGGGGATGAGCACAGATACGCAGTATTTT
CASSPGGMSTDTQYF
>NA|TRBV15|TRBJ2-7|NA
TGTGCCACCAGCAGAGATCCTGGGAGTATAGAGCAGTACTTC
CATSRDPGSIEQYF
>TRBD2|TRBV4-2|TRBJ2-1|NA
TGTGCCAGCAAGGAAGGGCTAGCGGGGACGAATGAGCAGTTCTTC
CASKEGLAGTNEQFF
>NA|TRBV11-1|TRBJ1-1|NA
TGTGCCAGCAGCCCGACCGTGGGCACTGAAGCTTTCTTT
CASSPTVGTEAFF
>TRBD1|TRBV7-9|TRBJ1-5|NA
TGTGCCAGCAGCTCCTTCGGACAGGGGGAAGGTCAGCCCCAGCATTTT
CASSSFGQGEGQPQHF
>NA|TRBV7-9|TRBJ1-6|NA
TGTGCCAGCAGCTTGTCAGGAAATTCACCCCTCCACTTT
CASSLSGNSPLHF
>NA|TRBV6-1|TRBJ2-7|NA
TGTGCCAGCGGGCAGGGATACGAGCAGTACTTC
CASGQGYEQYF
>NA|TRBV7-9|TRBJ1-2|NA
TGTGCCAGCAGCTTAGCGCGCCAGTACTATGGCTACACCTTC
CASSLARQYYGYTF
>TRBD1|TRBV5-5|TRBJ1-1|NA
TGTGCCAGCAGCTTTAATGACAGGGGGTTGAACACTGAAGCTTTCTTT
CASSFNDRGLNTEAFF
>NA|TRBV7-9|TRBJ2-1|NA
TGTGCCAGCAGCTCACGAGACTTCAATGAGCAGTTCTTC
CASSSRDFNEQFF
>NA|TRBV9|TRBJ1-5|NA
TGTGCCAGCAGCGCCGGCAGAGGCAATCAGCCCCAGCATTTT
CASSAGRGNQPQHF
>NA|TRBV27|TRBJ1-4|once
TGTGCCAGCAGTTTAGAGGGGAGCGGTAATGAAAAACTGTTTTTT
CASSLEGSGNEKLFF
>TRBD1|TRBV19|TRBJ1-1|once
TGTGCCAGTAGTCCCCGGGACAGGGTAAACACTGAAGCTTTCTTT
CASSPRDRVNTEAFF
>NA|TRBV2|TRBJ2-7|NA
TGTGCCAGCGACAGTCGTAGCTCCTACGAGCAGTACTTC
CASDSRSSYEQYF
>NA|TRBV6-1|TRBJ2-7|NA
TGTGCCAGCAGCGTCGGGACATTCTACGAGCAGTACTTC
CASSVGTFYEQYF
>NA|TRBV18|TRBJ2-3|NA
TGTGCCAGCTCACCACCACCCGGCACAGATACGCAGTATTTT
CASSPPPGTDTQYF
>NA|TRBV18|TRBJ2-2|NA
TGTGCCAGCTCACCGTACGGGGGGCAAAAGAGCGGGGAGCTGTTTTTT
CASSPYGGQKSGELFF
>NA|TRBV12-5|TRBJ1-2|NA
TGTGCTAGTGGTTTTTGGAGGTCGGATGGCTACACCTTC
CASGFWRSDGYTF
>NA|TRBV18|TRBJ2-1|NA
TGTGCCAGCTCACCGGCAGGGAACGCTAATGAGCAGTTCTTC
CASSPAGNANEQFF
>NA|TRBV30|TRBJ2-1|NA
TGTGCCTGGTCGACTATTTACAATGAGCAGTTCTTC
CAWSTIYNEQFF
>NA|TRBV9|TRBJ1-1|NA
TGTGCCAGCAGCCCTCCGGTCAACACTGAAGCTTTCTTT
CASSPPVNTEAFF
>NA|TRBV7-9|TRBJ2-5|NA
TGTGCCAGCAGCTTTTCTGGGCTTGAGACCCAGTACTTC
CASSFSGLETQYF
>TRBD1|TRBV7-8|TRBJ1-5|NA
TGTGCCAGCAGCGGAACAGGGGGGAATCAGCCCCAGCATTTT
CASSGTGGNQPQHF
>NA|TRBV28|TRBJ1-5|NA
TGTGCCAGCAGTTTAGGGGAGGGGAAAAGACAGCCCCAGCATTTT
CASSLGEGKRQPQHF
>NA|TRBV29-1|TRBJ1-2|NA
TGCAGCGTCCACTCGGGGTACTATGGCTACACCTTC
CSVHSGYYGYTF
>NA|TRBV5-1|TRBJ1-1|NA
TGCGCCAGCAGCTTGTTGGGGGAGGGGAACACTGAAGCTTTCTTT
CASSLLGEGNTEAFF
>NA|TRBV10-3|TRBJ1-5|NA
TGTGCCATCAGTGGGGGGGGGCGCTCTCAGCCCCAGCATTTT
CAISGGGRSQPQHF